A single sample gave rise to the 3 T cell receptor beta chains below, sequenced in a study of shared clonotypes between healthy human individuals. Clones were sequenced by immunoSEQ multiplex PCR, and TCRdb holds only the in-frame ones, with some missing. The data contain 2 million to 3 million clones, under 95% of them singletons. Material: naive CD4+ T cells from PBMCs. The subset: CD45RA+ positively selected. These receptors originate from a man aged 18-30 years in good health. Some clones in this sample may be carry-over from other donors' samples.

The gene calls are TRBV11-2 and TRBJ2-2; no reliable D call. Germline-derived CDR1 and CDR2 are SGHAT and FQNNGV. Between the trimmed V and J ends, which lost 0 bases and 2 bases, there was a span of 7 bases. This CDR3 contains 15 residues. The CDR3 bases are TGTGCCAGCAGCTTAGATTGGAGTAACACCGGGGAGCTGTTTTTT. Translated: CASSLDWSNTGELFF.

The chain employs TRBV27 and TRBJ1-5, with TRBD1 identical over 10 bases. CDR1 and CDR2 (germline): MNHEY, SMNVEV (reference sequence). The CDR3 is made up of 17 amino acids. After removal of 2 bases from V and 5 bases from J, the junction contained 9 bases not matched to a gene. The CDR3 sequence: CASSLMGQGLTDQPQHF. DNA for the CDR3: TGTGCCAGCAGTTTAATGGGACAGGGGTTAACTGATCAGCCCCAGCATTTT.

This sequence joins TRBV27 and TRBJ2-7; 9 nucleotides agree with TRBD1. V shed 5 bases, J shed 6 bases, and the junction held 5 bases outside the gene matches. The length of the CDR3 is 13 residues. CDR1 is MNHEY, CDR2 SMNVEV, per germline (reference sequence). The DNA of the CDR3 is TGTGCCAGCAGTCCTCCGGGACAGGGCGAGCAGTACTTC. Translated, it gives CASSPPGQGEQYF.